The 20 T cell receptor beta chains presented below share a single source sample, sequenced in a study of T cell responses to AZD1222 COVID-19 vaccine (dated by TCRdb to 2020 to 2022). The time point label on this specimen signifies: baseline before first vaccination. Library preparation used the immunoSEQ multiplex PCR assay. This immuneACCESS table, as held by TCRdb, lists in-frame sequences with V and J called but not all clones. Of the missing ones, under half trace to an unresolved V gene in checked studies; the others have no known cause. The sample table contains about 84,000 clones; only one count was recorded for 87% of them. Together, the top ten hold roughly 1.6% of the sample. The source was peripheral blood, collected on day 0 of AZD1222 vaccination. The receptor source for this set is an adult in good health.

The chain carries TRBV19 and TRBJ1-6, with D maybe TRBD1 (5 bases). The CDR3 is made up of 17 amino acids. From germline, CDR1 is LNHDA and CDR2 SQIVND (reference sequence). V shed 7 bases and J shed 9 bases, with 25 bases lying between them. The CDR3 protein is CASTPRRAGGRVSPLHF. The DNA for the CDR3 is TGTGCCAGTACCCCAAGACGGGCTGGGGGGAGGGTTTCACCCCTCCACTTT.

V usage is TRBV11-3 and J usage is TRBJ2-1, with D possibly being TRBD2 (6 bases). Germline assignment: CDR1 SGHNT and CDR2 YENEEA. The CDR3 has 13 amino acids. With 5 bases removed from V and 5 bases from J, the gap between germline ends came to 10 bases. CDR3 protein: CASSPGLHNEQFF. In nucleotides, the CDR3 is TGTGCCAGCAGCCCGGGACTCCACAATGAGCAGTTCTTC.

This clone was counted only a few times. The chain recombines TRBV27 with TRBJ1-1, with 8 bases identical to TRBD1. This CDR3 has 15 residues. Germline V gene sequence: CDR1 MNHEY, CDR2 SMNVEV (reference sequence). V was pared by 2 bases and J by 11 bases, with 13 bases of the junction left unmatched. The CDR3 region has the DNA TGTGCCAGCAGTTTAAGTTGGACAGGGTTTATGGAGGCTTTCTTT. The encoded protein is CASSLSWTGFMEAFF.

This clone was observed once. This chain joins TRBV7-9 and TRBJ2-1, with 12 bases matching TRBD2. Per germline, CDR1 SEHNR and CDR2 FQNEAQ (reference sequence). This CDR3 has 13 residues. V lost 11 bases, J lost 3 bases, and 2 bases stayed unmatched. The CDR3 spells CAGGLAGYNEQFF. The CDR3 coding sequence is TGTGCCGGGGGACTAGCGGGCTACAATGAGCAGTTCTTC.

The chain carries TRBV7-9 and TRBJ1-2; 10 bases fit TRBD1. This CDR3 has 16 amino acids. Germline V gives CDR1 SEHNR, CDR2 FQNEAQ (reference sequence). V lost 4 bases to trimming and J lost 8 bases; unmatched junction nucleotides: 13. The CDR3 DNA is TGTGCCAGCAGCTATCAAGGGGGACAGGGGTTCTTCGGCTACACCTTC. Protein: CASSYQGGQGFFGYTF.

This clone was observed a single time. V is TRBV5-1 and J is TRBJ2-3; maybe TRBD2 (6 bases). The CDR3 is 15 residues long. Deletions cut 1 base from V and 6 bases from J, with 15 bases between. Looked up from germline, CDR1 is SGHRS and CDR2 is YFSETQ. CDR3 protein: CASSLQGIREDTQYF. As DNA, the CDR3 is TGCGCCAGCAGCTTGCAGGGAATTCGGGAGGATACGCAGTATTTT.

CDR3 loop: CASKDRVGTGELFF. In DNA form, the CDR3 reads TGTGCCAGCAAAGACAGGGTAGGCACCGGGGAGCTGTTTTTT. The chain employs TRBV6-5 and TRBJ2-2, with 7 bases matching TRBD1. V dropped 7 bases and J dropped 4; count of bases not matched to a gene: 6. The CDR3 loop spans 14 amino acids. Germline CDR1 MNHEY, CDR2 SVGAGI.

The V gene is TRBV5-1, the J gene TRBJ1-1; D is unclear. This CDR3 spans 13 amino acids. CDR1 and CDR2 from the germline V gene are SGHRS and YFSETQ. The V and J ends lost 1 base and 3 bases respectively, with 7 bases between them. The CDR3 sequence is CASSLSDYTEAFF. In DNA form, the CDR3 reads TGCGCCAGCAGCTTGTCTGACTACACTGAAGCTTTCTTT.

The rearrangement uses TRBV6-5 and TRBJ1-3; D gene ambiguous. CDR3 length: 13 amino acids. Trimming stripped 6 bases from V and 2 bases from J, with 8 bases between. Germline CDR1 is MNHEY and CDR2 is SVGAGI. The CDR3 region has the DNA TGTGCCAGCAGAGCGACACCTGGAAACACCATATATTTT. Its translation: CASRATPGNTIYF.

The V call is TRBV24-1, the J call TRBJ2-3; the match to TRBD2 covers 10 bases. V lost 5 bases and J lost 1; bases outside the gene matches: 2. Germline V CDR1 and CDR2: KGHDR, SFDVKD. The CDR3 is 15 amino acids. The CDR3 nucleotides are TGTGCCACCAGTGGTGGACTAGCGGGCACAGATACGCAGTATTTT. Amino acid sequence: CATSGGLAGTDTQYF.

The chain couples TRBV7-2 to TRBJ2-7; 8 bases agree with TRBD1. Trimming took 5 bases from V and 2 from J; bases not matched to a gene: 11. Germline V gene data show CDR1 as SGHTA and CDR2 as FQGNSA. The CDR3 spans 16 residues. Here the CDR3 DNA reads TGTGCCAGCAGCCTCGCCCCAGGGGGCCCCCCCTACGAGCAGTACTTC. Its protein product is CASSLAPGGPPYEQYF. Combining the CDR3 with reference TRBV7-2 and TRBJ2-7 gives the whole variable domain GAGVSQSPSNKVTEKGKDVELRCDPISGHTALYWYRQSLGQGLEFLIYFQGNSAPDKSGLPSDRFSAERTGGSVSTLTIQRTQQEDSAVYLCASSLAPGGPPYEQYFGPGTRLTVT.

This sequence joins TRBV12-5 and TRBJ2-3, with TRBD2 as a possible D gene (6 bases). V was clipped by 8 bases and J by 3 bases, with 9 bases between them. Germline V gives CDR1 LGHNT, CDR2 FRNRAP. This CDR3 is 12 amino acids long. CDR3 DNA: TGTGCTAGTCTACGGGAGACAGATACGCAGTATTTT. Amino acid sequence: CASLRETDTQYF.

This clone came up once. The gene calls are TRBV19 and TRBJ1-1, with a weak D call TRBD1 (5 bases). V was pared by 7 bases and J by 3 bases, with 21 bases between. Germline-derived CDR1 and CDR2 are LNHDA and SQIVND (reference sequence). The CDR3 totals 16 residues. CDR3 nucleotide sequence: TGTGCCAGTACGAGTGGAGAGGGGTCGGGGGACACTGAAGCTTTCTTT. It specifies CASTSGEGSGDTEAFF.

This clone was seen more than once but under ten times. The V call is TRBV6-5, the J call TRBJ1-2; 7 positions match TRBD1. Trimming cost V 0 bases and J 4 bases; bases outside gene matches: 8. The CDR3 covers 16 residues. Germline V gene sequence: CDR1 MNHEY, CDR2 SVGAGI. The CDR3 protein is CASSYSAVRQGYGYTF. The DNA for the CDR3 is TGTGCCAGCAGTTACTCCGCCGTAAGACAGGGCTATGGCTACACCTTC.

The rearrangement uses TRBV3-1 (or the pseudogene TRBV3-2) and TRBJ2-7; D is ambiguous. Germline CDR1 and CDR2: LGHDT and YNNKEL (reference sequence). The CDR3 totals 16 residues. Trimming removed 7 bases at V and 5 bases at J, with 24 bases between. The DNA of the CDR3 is TGTGCCAGCACAAGTAGCCTCCCATTCGTGTTAGACGAGCAGTACTTC. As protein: CASTSSLPFVLDEQYF.

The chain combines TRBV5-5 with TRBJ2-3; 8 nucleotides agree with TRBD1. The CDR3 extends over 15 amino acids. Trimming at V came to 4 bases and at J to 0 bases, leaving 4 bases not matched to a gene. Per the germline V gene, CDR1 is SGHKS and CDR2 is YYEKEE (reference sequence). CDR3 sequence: CASSPDRASTDTQYF. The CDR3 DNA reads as TGTGCCAGCAGCCCGGACAGGGCCAGCACAGATACGCAGTATTTT. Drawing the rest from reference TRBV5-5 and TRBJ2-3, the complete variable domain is DAGVTQSPTHLIKTRGQQVTLRCSPISGHKSVSWYQQVLGQGPQFIFQYYEKEERGRGNFPDRFSARQFPNYSSELNVNALLLGDSALYLCASSPDRASTDTQYFGPGTRLTVL.

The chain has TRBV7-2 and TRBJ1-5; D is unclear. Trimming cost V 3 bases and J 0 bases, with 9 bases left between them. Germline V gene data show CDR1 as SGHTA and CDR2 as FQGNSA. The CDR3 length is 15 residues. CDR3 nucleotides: TGTGCCAGCAGCTTGAGACACCTTAGCAATCAGCCCCAGCATTTT. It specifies CASSLRHLSNQPQHF. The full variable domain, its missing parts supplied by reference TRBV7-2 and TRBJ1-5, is GAGVSQSPSNKVTEKGKDVELRCDPISGHTALYWYRQSLGQGLEFLIYFQGNSAPDKSGLPSDRFSAERTGGSVSTLTIQRTQQEDSAVYLCASSLRHLSNQPQHFGDGTRLSIL.

CDR3 sequence: CASSLAGASGYTQYF. The CDR3 nucleotides are TGTGCCAGCAGCTTAGCGGGGGCCAGCGGGTATACGCAGTATTTT. The gene calls are TRBV7-9 and TRBJ2-3; either TRBD1 or TRBD2 may fit D (6 bases each). V was trimmed by 0 bases and J by 7 bases, leaving 14 bases between them. Looked up from germline, CDR1 is SEHNR and CDR2 is FQNEAQ (reference sequence). The CDR3 extends over 15 amino acids.

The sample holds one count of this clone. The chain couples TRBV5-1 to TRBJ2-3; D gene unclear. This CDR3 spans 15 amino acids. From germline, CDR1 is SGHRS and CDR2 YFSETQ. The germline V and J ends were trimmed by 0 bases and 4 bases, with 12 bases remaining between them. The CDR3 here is CASSLEGLVADTQYF. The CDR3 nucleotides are TGCGCCAGCAGCTTGGAAGGGTTGGTAGCAGATACGCAGTATTTT.

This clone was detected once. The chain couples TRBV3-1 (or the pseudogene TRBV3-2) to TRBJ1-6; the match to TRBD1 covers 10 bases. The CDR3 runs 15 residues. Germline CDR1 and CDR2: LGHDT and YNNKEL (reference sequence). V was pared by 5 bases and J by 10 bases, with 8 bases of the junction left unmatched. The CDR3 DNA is TGTGCCAGCAGCTACCGGGACAGGGGAAGATCACCCCTCCACTTT. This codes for CASSYRDRGRSPLHF.